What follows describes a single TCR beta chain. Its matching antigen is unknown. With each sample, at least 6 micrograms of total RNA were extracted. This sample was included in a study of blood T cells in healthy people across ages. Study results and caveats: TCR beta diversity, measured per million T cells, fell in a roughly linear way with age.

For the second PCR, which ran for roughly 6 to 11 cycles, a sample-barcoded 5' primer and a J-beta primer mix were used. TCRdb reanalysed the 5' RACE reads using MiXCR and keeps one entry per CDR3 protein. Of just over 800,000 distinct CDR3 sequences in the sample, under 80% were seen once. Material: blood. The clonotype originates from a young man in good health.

The chain's CDR3 is CSAHQGYNTEAFF. DNA of the CDR3: TGCAGCGCACACCAGGGATACAACACTGAAGCTTTCTTT. V is TRBV29-1 and J is TRBJ1-1; possible D gene TRBD1, 5 bases. Germline CDR1 and CDR2: SQVTM and ANQGSEA. CDR3 length equals 13 residues. Trimming took off 7 bases at V and 2 bases at J, with 14 bases between the two ends.